Shown below are 11 T cell receptor beta chains from a single sample sequenced in a study of T-cell memory formation after mild COVID-19 (dated by TCRdb to the early 2020s). Libraries were made using 5' RACE. Reads for this sample came from an Illumina NovaSeq 6000. The public reads were reanalyzed by TCRdb: fastp trimming at Q25, MiXCR alignment, in-frame beta chains only. Entries are consolidated by CDR3 protein sequence, retaining the most common genes and DNA. The sample includes tens of thousands of distinct CDR3 sequences, with 13% observed a single time. In total, the top ten clones hold approximately 26% of the sample. Sequencing was performed on PBMCs or a T cell subset sorted from them (not recorded which). The receptors were gathered from an adult woman who had mild COVID-19 (a few samples of this study predate the infection). The sample titles of this study are shuffled in the database, so cell type and time point are left out; the donor was told from shared clones.

The chain couples TRBV12-3 or TRBV12-4 to TRBJ2-1; D uncertain. The CDR3 extends over 13 amino acids. The V gene lost 3 bases and the J gene lost 3 bases, with 6 bases spanning the gap. This chain's CDR3 is CASSLANYNEQFF. DNA for the CDR3: TGTGCCAGCAGTTTGGCTAACTACAATGAGCAGTTCTTC.

J is TRBJ2-7 and V is TRBV20-1; TRBD2 might be the D (5 bases). This CDR3 is 15 amino acids long. Trimming cost V 6 bases and J 7 bases, with 25 bases left between them. Per the germline V gene, CDR1 is DFQATT and CDR2 is SNEGSKA (reference sequence). The CDR3 loop is CSAQAEDGSSWEQYF. The CDR3 DNA is TGCAGTGCCCAAGCGGAGGACGGCAGCTCCTGGGAGCAGTACTTC.

This clonotype was observed once. The chain carries TRBV19 and TRBJ2-7; weak D call: TRBD2 (7 bases). The CDR3 sequence is 14 residues long. V lost 2 bases and J lost 4, with 12 bases in between. The germline V gene has CDR1 LNHDA and CDR2 SQIVND (reference sequence). CDR3 amino acids: CASSIRGAEYEQYF. DNA of the CDR3: TGTGCCAGTAGTATACGGGGGGCGGAATACGAGCAGTACTTC.

This clonotype turned up a few times. The chain links TRBV9 to TRBJ2-7; 7 nucleotides line up with TRBD1. The V and J ends lost 6 bases and 3 bases, in that order; junction bases with no gene match: 9. This CDR3 spans 14 amino acids. CDR1 is SGDLS, CDR2 YYNGEE, per germline. The CDR3 reads CASTPSGTDYEQYF. For the CDR3, the DNA is TGTGCCAGCACACCTTCGGGGACAGACTACGAGCAGTACTTC.

This clonotype occurred a few times. The chain links TRBV5-1 to TRBJ2-2, with D maybe TRBD2 (5 bases). This CDR3 is 14 amino acids long. The ends were cut back, 1 base at V and 5 bases at J, with 9 bases in the middle. Germline V gives CDR1 SGHRS, CDR2 YFSETQ. The DNA of the CDR3 is TGCGCCAGCAGCTTGCCAGCGGTGACCGGGGAGCTGTTTTTT. Its protein is CASSLPAVTGELFF.

A few counts support this clonotype. The chain couples TRBV5-5 to TRBJ2-7; D is ambiguous. Trimming took 0 bases from V and 0 from J, leaving 10 bases between them. Germline assignment: CDR1 SGHKS and CDR2 YYEKEE (reference sequence). The CDR3 has 15 amino acids. CDR3 nucleotides: TGTGCCAGCAGCTTGGAACGGAGAAGCTCCTACGAGCAGTACTTC. It codes for CASSLERRSSYEQYF. Full variable domain (remainder filled in from reference TRBV5-5 and TRBJ2-7): DAGVTQSPTHLIKTRGQQVTLRCSPISGHKSVSWYQQVLGQGPQFIFQYYEKEERGRGNFPDRFSARQFPNYSSELNVNALLLGDSALYLCASSLERRSSYEQYFGPGTRLTVT.

V usage is TRBV4-2 and J usage is TRBJ1-5; D might be TRBD1 (6 bases). The V end was cut by 0 bases, the J end by 2 bases, with 8 bases between. CDR3 length: 15 amino acids. The germline V gene has CDR1 LGHNA and CDR2 YNFKEQ. The CDR3 sequence is CASSQEPGGNQPQHF. The CDR3 bases are TGTGCCAGCAGCCAAGAGCCAGGGGGCAATCAGCCCCAGCATTTT.

This clonotype was counted between two and nine times. V gene TRBV2 combines with J gene TRBJ2-2; 7 bases fit TRBD2. The CDR3 length is 15 residues. V was clipped by 4 bases and J by 4 bases; unmatched bases: 6. The germline gives CDR1 SNHLY, CDR2 FYNNEI. CDR3 nucleotides: TGTGCCAGCAGTGGGCGGGGGTATAGCACCGGGGAGCTGTTTTTT. It is translated as CASSGRGYSTGELFF. The full variable domain, completed using reference TRBV2 and TRBJ2-2, is EPEVTQTPSHQVTQMGQEVILRCVPISNHLYFYWYRQILGQKVEFLVSFYNNEISEKSEIFDDQFSVERPDGSNFTLKIRSTKLEDSAMYFCASSGRGYSTGELFFGEGSRLTVL.

This clonotype occurred many times. The chain is built from TRBV5-1 and TRBJ2-7; D gene unclear. The CDR3 loop spans 14 amino acids. Germline assignment: CDR1 SGHRS and CDR2 YFSETQ. V was shortened by 1 base and J by 6 bases, with 14 bases between the two germline ends. Here the CDR3 DNA reads TGCGCCAGCAGCTTGTATTCACAAAAGACCGAGCAGTACTTC. Translating it yields CASSLYSQKTEQYF. The entire variable domain, with the rest obtained from reference TRBV5-1 and TRBJ2-7, is as follows: KAGVTQTPRYLIKTRGQQVTLSCSPISGHRSVSWYQQTPGQGLQFLFEYFSETQRNKGNFPGRFSGRQFSNSRSEMNVSTLELGDSALYLCASSLYSQKTEQYFGPGTRLTVT.

The V call is TRBV7-2, the J call TRBJ1-2, with D hard to call. CDR3 size: 16 residues. The ends were cut back, 4 bases at V and 4 bases at J, with 19 bases in the middle. Germline values: CDR1 SGHTA, CDR2 FQGNSA. The CDR3 protein is CASSSRLPAQIYGYTF. The CDR3 DNA sequence: TGTGCCAGCAGCTCAAGACTTCCAGCCCAGATCTATGGCTACACCTTC.

This clonotype has only a few counts. CDR3 region: CASTQGLAGTEQFF. As DNA, the CDR3 is TGTGCCAGCACCCAGGGACTAGCGGGAACTGAGCAGTTCTTC. This chain connects TRBV27 to TRBJ2-1; the match to TRBD2 covers 13 bases. After removal of 7 bases from V and 9 bases from J, the junction contained 6 bases not matched to a gene. The CDR3 has 14 amino acids. Germline V gene data show CDR1 as MNHEY and CDR2 as SMNVEV (reference sequence).